A selection of T cell receptor beta chains follows, all from one sample in a study of T cell responses to AZD1222 COVID-19 vaccine. The protocol was immunoSEQ multiplex PCR, while the TCRdb copy is restricted to in-frame clones and leaves out a portion. The data contain approximately 270,000 clones, 90% to 95% of them singletons. The sequencing used peripheral blood, collected 28 days after the second AZD1222 dose. The receptor set was obtained from an adult who received the AZD1222 COVID-19 vaccine. Each CDR3 is given with its conserved first and last residue. D genes are given only for firm matches. Some rows have no size entry. The others give once, few or many, or a class for an expanded clone.

clone size	V gene	D gene	J gene	CDR3 protein	CDR3 DNA
NA	TRBV6-6	NA	TRBJ1-2	CATTDNYGYTF	TGTGCCACCACAGACAACTATGGCTACACCTTC
NA	TRBV28	NA	TRBJ1-5	CASRGGSNQPQHF	TGTGCCAGCAGGGGAGGAAGCAATCAGCCCCAGCATTTT
once	TRBV29-1	NA	TRBJ1-1	CSGQGHDTEAFF	TGCAGCGGGCAGGGGCACGACACTGAAGCTTTCTTT
NA	TRBV7-9	NA	TRBJ2-1	CASSHLRAHYNEQFF	TGTGCCAGCAGCCACTTGCGGGCTCACTACAATGAGCAGTTCTTC
once	TRBV7-9	NA	TRBJ1-5	CASSLGSGGRQPQHF	TGTGCCAGCAGCTTAGGATCGGGGGGGAGGCAGCCCCAGCATTTT
NA	TRBV6-6	NA	TRBJ1-5	CASSYPGTHSNQPQHF	TGTGCCAGCAGTTACCCCGGGACACATAGCAATCAGCCCCAGCATTTT
NA	TRBV6-2/TRBV6-3	NA	TRBJ1-2	CASSRSRANYGYTF	TGTGCCAGCAGTCGGTCCAGAGCTAACTATGGCTACACCTTC
NA	TRBV4-3	NA	TRBJ2-1	CASSQRGSEQFF	TGCGCCAGCAGCCAACGGGGGAGTGAGCAGTTCTTC
NA	TRBV7-8	NA	TRBJ1-3	CASSLGAGLSGNTIYF	TGTGCCAGCAGCTTAGGTGCAGGGCTCTCTGGAAACACCATATATTTT
NA	TRBV19	NA	TRBJ1-5	CASRGPGYNQPQHF	TGTGCCAGTAGGGGCCCCGGGTACAATCAGCCCCAGCATTTT
NA	TRBV12-3/TRBV12-4	NA	TRBJ2-7	CASRQKTEQYF	TGTGCCAGCAGACAAAAGACCGAGCAGTACTTC
NA	TRBV4-2	NA	TRBJ1-2	CASSPGRGIYGYTF	TGTGCCAGCAGCCCCGGACGGGGGATCTATGGCTACACCTTC
few	TRBV4-1	NA	TRBJ2-2	CASSLQGTGELFF	TGCGCCAGCAGCCTCCAGGGGACCGGGGAGCTGTTTTTT
NA	TRBV18	NA	TRBJ2-7	CASSPVETYEQYF	TGTGCCAGCTCACCGGTTGAGACGTACGAGCAGTACTTC
once	TRBV2	NA	TRBJ2-7	CASSEGTYTYEQYF	TGTGCCAGCAGTGAAGGGACCTATACCTACGAGCAGTACTTC
NA	TRBV27	NA	TRBJ1-2	CASSPNRGRGGYTF	TGTGCCAGCAGTCCCAACCGGGGAAGGGGTGGCTACACCTTC
NA	TRBV5-1	NA	TRBJ1-6	CASSLGRNSPLHF	TGCGCCAGCAGCTTGGGTCGTAATTCACCCCTCCACTTT
NA	TRBV27	TRBD1	TRBJ2-1	CASSLGTGVNEQFF	TGTGCCAGCAGTTTAGGGACAGGGGTCAATGAGCAGTTCTTC
NA	TRBV15	NA	TRBJ1-4	CATSRDLATNEKLFF	TGTGCCACCAGCAGAGATTTAGCAACTAATGAAAAACTGTTTTTT
NA	TRBV5-4	NA	TRBJ2-3	CASSPSEGGDTQYF	TGTGCCAGCAGCCCCTCCGAGGGGGGAGATACGCAGTATTTT